This T cell receptor (beta chain) came from a study of cytomegalovirus exposure and HLA in healthy donors. A multiplex PCR was run with 60 Vbeta primers and 13 Jbeta primers. Clones were sequenced by immunoSEQ multiplex PCR, and TCRdb holds only the in-frame ones, with some missing. Of hundreds of thousands of clones in the sample, about 66% were seen once. Note on this clone: Its antigen is undetermined.

Findings and limits, study-wide: A later analysis reportedly identified an Asian-associated ancestry cluster as carrying fewer N-insertions than the 666-donor mean. The study assumed roughly uniform donor sequencing depth for presence/absence analyses. In vitro, a few CMV-associated chains proved specific for CMV antigens. In a later analysis, V- and J-gene trimming of beta chains associated with a DCLRE1C missense variant, replicated independently.

V was shortened by 5 bases and J by 5 bases, with 12 bases between the two germline ends. Germline lookup yields CDR1 MGHDK and CDR2 SYGVNS. CDR3 length: 14 residues. This chain connects TRBV25-1 to TRBJ1-4; possible D gene TRBD1, 5 bases. The TCR was taken from a female donor in good health and CMV-seronegative. Sequenced input: PBMCs. The DNA for the CDR3 is TGTGCCAGCAGTACACAGGCCTCCAATGAAAAACTGTTTTTT. It codes for CASSTQASNEKLFF. The whole variable domain, filled in from reference TRBV25-1 and TRBJ1-4, reads EADIYQTPRYLVIGTGKKITLECSQTMGHDKMYWYQQDPGMELHLIHYSYGVNSTEKGDLSSESTVSRIRTEHFPLTLESARPSHTSQYLCASSTQASNEKLFFGSGTQLSVL.